This T cell receptor (beta chain) was captured by sequencing in a study of post-analysis software for immune sequencing data. Study results and limitations: Five or six TRBV segments were more frequent in patients than controls; TRBV5-6, TRBV5-1 and TRBV20-1 belonged to this group.

V was cut by 4 bases and J by 5 bases, with 19 bases left in between. CDR1 and CDR2 (germline): SGHVS, FNYEAQ. CDR3 length: 16 residues. Concerning this clonotype itself: The antigen remains undetermined.

Tagging with unique molecular identifiers was a feature of the TCR beta cDNA libraries. T cells numbering about 0.85 to 11 million yielded cDNA molecules that totaled approximately 500,000. TCRdb reanalysed the PCR reads using MiXCR and keeps one entry per CDR3 protein. The top ten clones hold 6% of a sample with more than 450,000 distinct CDR3 sequences, around 36% of them seen once. This chain uses TRBV7-6 with TRBJ2-3, with D unresolved. This clonotype originated in a girl aged 2-17 years with multiple sclerosis. Sample: blood. DNA for the CDR3: TGTGCCAGCAGCTCCCCCCTTGGTGGGGAAGGAGATACGCAGTATTTT. It encodes CASSSPLGGEGDTQYF.